This TCR beta chain was recovered during a study of blood T cell repertoires in COVID-19. As for the study in general: PBMCs, B-cell-depleted T cells, or T cells provided the cDNA or gDNA that made up the material.

Germline CDR1 SGHAT, CDR2 FQDESV (reference sequence). The V gene end was trimmed by 5 bases and the J gene end by 5 bases; junction bases not matched to a gene: 5. The CDR3 contains 13 residues. Only in-frame clones appear in the TCRdb table, and some are missing; sequencing was by immunoSEQ multiplex PCR. The table lists around 150,000 clones, 75% to 90% of them singletons, with over 9.5% in the top ten. The chain recombines TRBV11-1 with TRBJ1-1, with TRBD1 matching 7 bases. The clonotype originates from a man in his 60s with active or convalescent COVID-19. The sample consisted of peripheral blood. CDR3 sequence: CASSTSRGTEAFF. DNA of the CDR3: TGTGCCAGCAGCACAAGCAGGGGGACTGAAGCTTTCTTT.